This record looks at one T cell receptor (beta chain) sequence and its context. This sample was included in a study of blood T cell repertoires in COVID-19. On the study more broadly: Spain, Italy and the United States supplied samples that represented acute and convalescent COVID-19. T cells, B-cell-depleted T cells, or PBMCs supplied cDNA or gDNA.

Germline V gives CDR1 LGHNA, CDR2 YNFKEQ. The CDR3 runs to 17 residues. J lost 2 bases, V lost 0 bases, and 6 bases had no gene match. Original data processing: Estimation of nucleated cell counts was performed using reference gene primer amplification. Measured with immunoSEQ multiplex PCR; TCRdb has only the in-frame clones, and not every one. V and J calls and clone size come straight from that table; D and trimming were deduced from the DNA. This sample yields 100,000 to 150,000 clones, of which around 83% are seen a single time; 16% belongs to the top ten. The sequence was obtained from a woman aged 45 to 65 with acute or convalescent COVID-19. This chain uses TRBV4-2 with TRBJ2-3; 9 bases line up with TRBD2. The material sequenced was peripheral blood. The CDR3 is CASSQDSAGGDTDTQYF. CDR3 nucleotides: TGTGCCAGCAGCCAAGATTCAGCGGGGGGAGACACAGATACGCAGTATTTT.